The 15 T cell receptor beta chains below all came from one sample that was sequenced in a study of OX40 agonist ivuxolimab in advanced cancers. TCRdb's copy holds only in-frame clones and misses some; the assay was immunoSEQ multiplex PCR. The table includes about 91,000 clones, 75% to 90% detected once. The material was CD4+ or CD8+ T cells sorted from blood, obtained in a trial of the OX40 agonist ivuxolimab. These receptor sequences come from an adult with an advanced solid tumor such as melanoma, head and neck, liver or kidney cancer.

This clone was detected once. The chain carries TRBV10-3 and TRBJ2-2; 9 nucleotides align to TRBD1. The CDR3 totals 17 residues. Germline V gives CDR1 ENHRY, CDR2 SYGVKD. After removal of 6 bases from V and 5 bases from J, the junction contained 13 bases not matched to a gene. As DNA, the CDR3 is TGTGCCATCAGCGAGACGATGGGACAGGGTCGTACCGGGGAGCTGTTTTTT. This encodes CAISETMGQGRTGELFF.

V is TRBV5-4 and J is TRBJ2-3; D is uncertain. V lost 2 bases, J lost 1 base, and 8 bases lay in between. The CDR3 extends over 14 amino acids. Germline values: CDR1 SGHNT, CDR2 YYREEE (reference sequence). The CDR3 region is CASSFTLGTDTQYF. The CDR3, as DNA: TGTGCCAGCAGCTTTACACTTGGCACAGATACGCAGTATTTT. The full variable domain, in which reference TRBV5-4 and TRBJ2-3 provide the parts outside the CDR3, is ETGVTQSPTHLIKTRGQQVTLRCSSQSGHNTVSWYQQALGQGPQFIFQYYREEENGRGNFPPRFSGLQFPNYSSELNVNALELDDSALYLCASSFTLGTDTQYFGPGTRLTVL.

V usage is TRBV7-2 and J usage is TRBJ2-7; D remains ambiguous. Per the germline V gene, CDR1 is SGHTA and CDR2 is FQGNSA. Trimming took 5 bases from V and 2 from J, leaving 16 bases between them. The CDR3 is 15 amino acids. CDR3 nucleotide sequence: TGTGCCAGCAGCCGGGCGGTCCTCTCCACCTACGAGCAGTACTTC. The encoded protein is CASSRAVLSTYEQYF.

This clone showed up just once. The rearrangement joins TRBV5-1 to TRBJ2-3; 11 bases fit TRBD2. CDR3 length equals 15 residues. V dropped 4 bases and J dropped 4; count of bases not matched to a gene: 5. Germline V gene lookup returns CDR1 SGHRS and CDR2 YFSETQ. The CDR3 protein is CASSDVAGGADTQYF. CDR3 sequence (DNA): TGCGCCAGCAGCGACGTAGCGGGAGGGGCAGATACGCAGTATTTT.

V gene TRBV5-1 combines with J gene TRBJ1-1; D is unresolved. This CDR3 is 13 amino acids long. Trimming shortened V by 6 bases and J by 0 bases, and 9 bases separated the two germline ends. CDR1 and CDR2 from the germline V gene are SGHRS and YFSETQ. The CDR3, as DNA: TGCGCCAGCATTGACACCTTGAACACTGAAGCTTTCTTT. This encodes CASIDTLNTEAFF.

The chain has TRBV6-6 and TRBJ2-2; D gene ambiguous. V was cut by 4 bases and J by 2 bases, with 11 bases left in between. The CDR3 is made up of 15 amino acids. Per the germline V gene, CDR1 is MNHNY and CDR2 is SVGAGI (reference sequence). The CDR3 protein is CASSSQYYNTGELFF. For the CDR3, the DNA is TGTGCCAGCAGTTCCCAATACTACAACACCGGGGAGCTGTTTTTT.

The chain is built from TRBV18 and TRBJ2-5; possibly TRBD1 for D (5 bases). Germline V gene lookup returns CDR1 KGHSH and CDR2 LQKENI. Trimming removed 2 bases from V and 3 bases from J, with 10 bases in between. The CDR3 runs 14 residues. In nucleotides, the CDR3 is TGTGCCAGCTCACCATCCTTGACAGAAGAGACCCAGTACTTC. This gives the protein CASSPSLTEETQYF.

In DNA, the CDR3 is TGCGCCAGCAGCTTCAATTCGGCGGAAGAGACCCAGTACTTC. It codes for CASSFNSAEETQYF. V and J are TRBV5-1 and TRBJ2-5; D is ambiguous. This CDR3 is built from 14 residues. Trimming removed 2 bases at V and 3 bases at J, with 11 bases between. Germline lookup yields CDR1 SGHRS and CDR2 YFSETQ. The full variable domain, completed using reference TRBV5-1 and TRBJ2-5, is KAGVTQTPRYLIKTRGQQVTLSCSPISGHRSVSWYQQTPGQGLQFLFEYFSETQRNKGNFPGRFSGRQFSNSRSEMNVSTLELGDSALYLCASSFNSAEETQYFGPGTRLLVL.

The chain couples TRBV28 to TRBJ2-3; 11 bases fit TRBD2. The CDR3 runs 17 residues. The V and J ends lost 6 bases and 2 bases, in that order; junction bases with no gene match: 10. Germline V gives CDR1 MDHEN, CDR2 SYDVKM. The CDR3 protein is CASSFGLAGGDTDTQYF. CDR3 nucleotides: TGTGCCAGCAGCTTCGGTTTAGCGGGGGGGGACACAGATACGCAGTATTTT.

The rearrangement links TRBV5-1 to TRBJ1-1; D call uncertain. The CDR3 contains 14 residues. The germline V gene has CDR1 SGHRS and CDR2 YFSETQ. Deletions cut 4 bases from V and 3 bases from J, with 13 bases between. This CDR3 is CASSLRTGDTEAFF. The CDR3 region has the DNA TGCGCCAGCAGCCTAAGAACCGGGGACACTGAAGCTTTCTTT. Filled out from reference TRBV5-1 and TRBJ1-1, the complete variable domain reads KAGVTQTPRYLIKTRGQQVTLSCSPISGHRSVSWYQQTPGQGLQFLFEYFSETQRNKGNFPGRFSGRQFSNSRSEMNVSTLELGDSALYLCASSLRTGDTEAFFGQGTRLTVV.

The CDR3 region is CASKGGAGETQYF. The DNA for the CDR3 is TGCGCCAGCAAAGGGGGCGCGGGGGAGACCCAGTACTTC. This chain uses TRBV5-1 with TRBJ2-5; tentative D call: TRBD1 (7 bases). Germline lookup yields CDR1 SGHRS and CDR2 YFSETQ. Trimming stripped 6 bases from V and 5 bases from J, with 14 bases between. This CDR3 contains 13 residues. The complete variable domain, with remaining parts taken from reference TRBV5-1 and TRBJ2-5, reads KAGVTQTPRYLIKTRGQQVTLSCSPISGHRSVSWYQQTPGQGLQFLFEYFSETQRNKGNFPGRFSGRQFSNSRSEMNVSTLELGDSALYLCASKGGAGETQYFGPGTRLLVL.

This clone has only one observation. The junction differs from germline at one of its ends, possibly a read error. V gene TRBV9 combines with J gene TRBJ2-3, with D perhaps matching TRBD2 (6 bases). The CDR3 consists of 14 residues. Germline lookup yields CDR1 SGDLS and CDR2 YYNGEE. CDR3 in amino acids: CASSAGVSTYTQYF. The CDR3 DNA follows: TGTGCCAGCAGCGCGGGGGTAAGCACATATACGCAGTATTTT.

V is TRBV19 and J is TRBJ2-2; D ambiguous. The CDR3 runs to 12 residues. The V end was cut by 6 bases, the J end by 8 bases, with 10 bases between. CDR1 is LNHDA, CDR2 SQIVND, per germline (reference sequence). CDR3 coding DNA: TGTGCCAGTAGACCCTTTTTTGGGGAGCTGTTTTTT. This sequence encodes CASRPFFGELFF.

The chain has TRBV5-5 and TRBJ1-4; D remains ambiguous. V lost 2 bases and J 5 bases, leaving 7 bases between the germline ends. This CDR3 is built from 13 residues. The germline CDR1 and CDR2 sequences are SGHKS and YYEKEE (reference sequence). The CDR3 loop reads CASSFGVNEKLFF. CDR3 DNA sequence: TGTGCCAGCAGCTTCGGGGTAAATGAAAAACTGTTTTTT. The complete variable domain, with remaining parts taken from reference TRBV5-5 and TRBJ1-4, reads DAGVTQSPTHLIKTRGQQVTLRCSPISGHKSVSWYQQVLGQGPQFIFQYYEKEERGRGNFPDRFSARQFPNYSSELNVNALLLGDSALYLCASSFGVNEKLFFGSGTQLSVL.

V usage is TRBV7-2 and J usage is TRBJ2-1; 7 bases fit TRBD2. With 0 bases clipped from V and 5 bases from J, the junction kept 4 bases outside the gene matches. This CDR3 has 15 amino acids. The V gene's germline CDR1 is SGHTA and CDR2 FQGNSA. The CDR3 DNA reads TGTGCCAGCAGCTTAGCGCGGGAGAGGCACAATGAGCAGTTCTTC. Translation: CASSLARERHNEQFF.